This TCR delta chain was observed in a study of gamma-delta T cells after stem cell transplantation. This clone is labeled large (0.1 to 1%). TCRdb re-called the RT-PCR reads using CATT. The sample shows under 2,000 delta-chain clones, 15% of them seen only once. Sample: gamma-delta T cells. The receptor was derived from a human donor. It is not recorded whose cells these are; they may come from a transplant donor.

The DNA of the CDR3 is TGTGCCTTTTCCTACCCTCTGTACTGGGGGATACGCGAAGCCACCGATAAACTCATCTTT. Amino acid sequence: CAFSYPLYWGIREATDKLIF. J is TRDJ1 and V is TRDV3, with TRDD3 matching over 13 bases. The J segment lost 1 base and the V segment lost 2 bases, leaving 19 bases of the junction unmatched. This CDR3 is built from 20 residues. The V gene's germline CDR1 is TVYSNPD and CDR2 GDNSRS (reference sequence).